The TCR beta chain under discussion was sequenced for a study of early T cells in non-severe SARS-CoV-2 infection. Overall study: The chains were unpaired, and the sequenced material was bulk RNA from unsorted whole blood.

Looked up from germline, CDR1 is MNHEY and CDR2 is SMNVEV (reference sequence). Trimming cost V 5 bases and J 6 bases, with 11 bases left between them. The CDR3 has 12 residues. This clonotype was observed a handful of times. Its antigen is not identified. Individual cDNA molecules were tagged with unique molecular identifiers. One entry per CDR3 protein results from TCRdb running MiXCR on the 5' RACE reads. In the table there are 25,000 to 35,000 distinct CDR3 sequences, approximately 5% of which are singletons. Study observations and caveats: VDJdb-based annotation leaned toward anti-spike CD8 responses and missed private and CD4 specificities.

The V and J genes are TRBV27 and TRBJ2-7; D is undetermined. This clonotype originated in an adult who was a healthcare worker with PCR-confirmed SARS-CoV-2 infection or an uninfected control (not recorded which). Specimen: whole blood. This CDR3 reads CASSARTSEQYF. CDR3 DNA sequence: TGTGCCAGCAGTGCCCGGACGAGCGAGCAGTACTTC.